The sequence of this T cell receptor (beta chain) was determined in a study of T cell clones after liver transplantation. Assay used: immunoSEQ multiplex PCR; TCRdb lists only in-frame clones, some missing. The sample holds 68,000 or so clones; 92% are singletons and the top ten take more than 0.85%. There are 12 residues in the CDR3. Germline V lookup: CDR1 SNHLY, CDR2 FYNNEI. Deletions cut 7 bases from V and 7 bases from J, with 11 bases between. The sample consisted of CD4+ T cells from blood, taken roughly 26 months after liver transplant. The receptor was isolated from a human patient who received a liver transplant. Certain T cells may be donor cells from the graft. The chain has TRBV2 and TRBJ2-1, with D possibly matching TRBD2 (5 bases). DNA of the CDR3: TGTGCCAGCACGGAGGAAGGAAATGAGCAGTTCTTC. This gives the protein CASTEEGNEQFF.